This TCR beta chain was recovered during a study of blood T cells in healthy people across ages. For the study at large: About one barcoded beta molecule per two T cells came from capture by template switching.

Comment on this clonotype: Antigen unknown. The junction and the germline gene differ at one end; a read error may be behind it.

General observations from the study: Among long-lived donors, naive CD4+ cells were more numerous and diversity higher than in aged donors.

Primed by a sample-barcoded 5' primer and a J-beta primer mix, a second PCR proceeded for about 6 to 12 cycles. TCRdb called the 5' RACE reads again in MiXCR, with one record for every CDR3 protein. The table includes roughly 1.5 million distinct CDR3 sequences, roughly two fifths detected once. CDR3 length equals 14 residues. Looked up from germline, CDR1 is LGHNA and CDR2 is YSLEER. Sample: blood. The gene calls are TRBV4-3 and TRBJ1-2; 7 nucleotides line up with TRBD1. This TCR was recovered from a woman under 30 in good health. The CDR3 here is CASSQGQGAYVYTF. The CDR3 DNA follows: TGCGCCAGCAGCCAAGGACAGGGTGCCTATGTCTACACCTTC.